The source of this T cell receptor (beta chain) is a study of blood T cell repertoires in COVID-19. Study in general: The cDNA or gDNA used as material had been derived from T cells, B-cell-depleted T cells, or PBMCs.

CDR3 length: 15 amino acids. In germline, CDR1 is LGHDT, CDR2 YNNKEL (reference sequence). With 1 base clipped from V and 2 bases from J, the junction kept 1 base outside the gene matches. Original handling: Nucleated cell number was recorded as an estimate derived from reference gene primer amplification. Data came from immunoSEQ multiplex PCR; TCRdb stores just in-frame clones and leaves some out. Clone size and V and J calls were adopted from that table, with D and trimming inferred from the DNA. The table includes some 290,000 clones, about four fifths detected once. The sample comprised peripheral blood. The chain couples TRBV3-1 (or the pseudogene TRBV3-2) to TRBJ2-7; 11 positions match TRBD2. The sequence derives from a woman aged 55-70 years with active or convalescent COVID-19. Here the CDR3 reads CASSQGLAGTYEQYF. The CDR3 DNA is TGTGCCAGCAGCCAAGGACTAGCGGGAACCTACGAGCAGTACTTC.